The text below deals with one TCR beta chain. Original processing methods: Estimates of nucleated cell counts were drawn from the amplification of reference gene primers. Only in-frame clones appear in the TCRdb table, and some are missing; sequencing was by immunoSEQ multiplex PCR. That table is the source of V, J and clone size, and D and trimming were worked out from the DNA. The sample carries 200,000 to 250,000 clones, 70% to 90% recorded once. CDR1 is MNHEY, CDR2 SMNVEV, per germline (reference sequence). The CDR3 is made up of 14 amino acids. Trimming removed 6 bases from V and 4 bases from J; junction bases left unmatched: 6. This sample was included in a study of blood T cell repertoires in COVID-19. In the study overall: From T cells, B-cell-depleted T cells, or PBMCs came the material, which was cDNA or gDNA.

Participants were aged roughly 18 to 90 years, lived in 20 to 25 US areas, and enrolled virtually. Cohort 3 recovered donors had two negative PCRs, clearance, or symptom resolution. This sequence originates from a man aged 25 to 40 who had recovered from COVID-19. The chain has TRBV27 and TRBJ1-2; TRBD1 aligns across 9 bases. Sequencing was performed on PBMCs or T cells enriched from blood (not recorded which). The CDR3 loop is CASRETGGVYGYTF. CDR3 DNA: TGTGCCAGCAGAGAAACAGGGGGCGTCTATGGCTACACCTTC.